The present TCR beta chain was sequenced within a study of cytomegalovirus exposure and HLA in healthy donors. Study-level findings and limits: Sequences of the TCR beta chain were said to predict the HLA-A and HLA-B alleles of most subjects accurately.

This CDR3 is built from 13 residues. V dropped 3 bases and J dropped 3 bases, with 8 bases sitting between them. CDR1 is SGHAT and CDR2 is FQNNGV in the germline V gene. As concerns this clone: What it recognizes is unknown.

Vbeta (60) and Jbeta (13) primers were used in the PCR. Only in-frame clones appear in the TCRdb table, and some are missing; sequencing was by immunoSEQ multiplex PCR. The sample consists of 200,000 to 250,000 clones, 70% to 85% of them appearing once. The source of this sequence is a girl aged 2-10 years in good health and CMV-seronegative. The rearrangement uses TRBV11-2 and TRBJ1-2; D uncertain. The sample was PBMCs. The CDR3 is CASSLLSHYGYTF. The CDR3 DNA follows: TGTGCCAGCAGCTTGTTGAGCCACTATGGCTACACCTTC.